The 15 T cell receptor beta chains below all came from one sample that was sequenced in a study of identical twins. One entry per CDR3 protein, called by TCRdb with MiXCR from the 5' RACE reads. The sample carries under 350,000 distinct CDR3 sequences, over 8.5% recorded once. The sample was also linked to a second study, of yellow fever vaccine responses in identical twins.

The sequencing input was CD8+ T cells sorted from blood. These receptors were collected from a woman younger than 35 in good health.

This chain links TRBV20-1 with TRBJ2-3, with TRBD2 identical over 7 bases. This CDR3 has 15 residues. Trimming cost V 5 bases and J 3 bases; bases outside gene matches: 11. CDR1 DFQATT and CDR2 SNEGSKA come from the germline V gene (reference sequence). CDR3 region: CSAPWEGRRTDTQYF. The DNA of the CDR3 is TGCAGTGCTCCTTGGGAGGGCCGGAGGACAGATACGCAGTATTTT.

This clonotype was seen many times. This chain joins TRBV6-5 and TRBJ2-3; D is unclear. The ends were cut back, 4 bases at V and 4 bases at J, with 12 bases in the middle. Germline-derived CDR1 and CDR2 are MNHEY and SVGAGI. The CDR3 runs to 14 residues. The CDR3 here is CASSSTNGPDTQYF. The CDR3 DNA reads as TGTGCCAGCAGTTCCACTAACGGTCCAGATACGCAGTATTTT.

The CDR3 DNA reads TGCGCCAGCAGCTTGTGGGCAGGGGGGTACAATGAGCAGTTCTTC. It encodes CASSLWAGGYNEQFF. This chain connects TRBV5-1 to TRBJ2-1; tentatively, D is TRBD1 (7 bases). CDR1 is SGHRS, CDR2 YFSETQ, per germline. CDR3 size: 15 residues. The V end was cut by 1 base, the J end by 4 bases, with 12 bases between.

This clonotype appeared many times. The CDR3 here is CASSASPGQEYQETQYF. In DNA form, the CDR3 reads TGTGCCAGCAGTGCAAGCCCGGGACAGGAGTATCAAGAGACCCAGTACTTC. This chain links TRBV12-3 or TRBV12-4 with TRBJ2-5; 8 bases line up with TRBD1. The CDR3 has 17 residues. Losses at the gene ends were 5 bases for V and 2 bases for J; bases not matched to a gene: 13.

At least ten counts were recorded for this clonotype. The J gene is TRBJ2-7, the V gene TRBV4-3; D might be TRBD1 (5 bases). The CDR3 is 15 residues long. Trimming left V 0 bases short and J 2 bases short, with 11 bases between. CDR1 is LGHNA, CDR2 YSLEER, per germline. In DNA, the CDR3 is TGCGCCAGCAGCCAAGACAGGGTTCTAACCTACGAGCAGTACTTC. Residues: CASSQDRVLTYEQYF.

This clonotype has ten or more counts. This rearrangement joins TRBV4-3 to TRBJ2-7, with D tentatively TRBD1 (5 bases). Trimming removed 1 base at V and 0 bases at J, with 7 bases between. The CDR3 consists of 14 residues. Germline lookup yields CDR1 LGHNA and CDR2 YSLEER. CDR3: CASSQGQTSYEQYF. CDR3 sequence (DNA): TGCGCCAGCAGCCAAGGACAGACCTCCTACGAGCAGTACTTC.

This clonotype was seen more than once but under ten times. V is TRBV7-9 and J is TRBJ2-7; 11 bases align to TRBD1. Germline CDR1 and CDR2: SEHNR and FQNEAQ (reference sequence). This CDR3 spans 15 amino acids. Trimming took 5 bases from V and 4 from J; bases not matched to a gene: 7. The CDR3 nucleotides read TGTGCCAGCAGCGGGGACAGGGGGTTTCCGTACGAGCAGTACTTC. Translated: CASSGDRGFPYEQYF.

This clonotype turned up a few times. One end of the junction does not line up with germline, which may come from a read error. J is TRBJ2-3 and V is TRBV2, with 13 bases aligning to TRBD2. CDR3 length: 16 residues. Germline CDR1 and CDR2: SNHLY and FYNNEI. CDR3 region: CATSDGTSGTTDTQYF. The DNA of the CDR3 is TGTGCCACCAGTGATGGGACTAGCGGGACCACAGATACGCAGTATTTT.

In its sample, this clonotype was seen a few times. This sequence joins TRBV10-3 and TRBJ2-2, with 10 bases matching TRBD2. This CDR3 region has 16 residues. Looked up from germline, CDR1 is ENHRY and CDR2 is SYGVKD. V shed 4 bases, J shed 6 bases, and the junction held 8 bases outside the gene matches. This CDR3 is CAISGGASGSPGELFF. The CDR3 nucleotides are TGTGCCATCAGTGGTGGAGCTAGCGGGAGCCCCGGGGAGCTGTTTTTT.

This clonotype was seen repeatedly, ten times or more. The V gene is TRBV11-1, the J gene TRBJ2-1, with 9 bases aligning to TRBD1. The CDR3 runs to 18 residues. V was clipped by 5 bases and J by 3 bases; unmatched bases: 14. CDR1 and CDR2 from the germline V gene are SGHAT and FQDESV (reference sequence). The CDR3, as DNA: TGTGCCAGCAGCCTACCCATGGGTGGGACAGGGTTCTACAATGAGCAGTTCTTC. Translated, it gives CASSLPMGGTGFYNEQFF. Combining the CDR3 with reference TRBV11-1 and TRBJ2-1 gives the whole variable domain EAEVAQSPRYKITEKSQAVAFWCDPISGHATLYWYRQILGQGPELLVQFQDESVVDDSQLPKDRFSAERLKGVDSTLKIQPAELGDSAMYLCASSLPMGGTGFYNEQFFGPGTRLTVL.

Ten or more counts support this clonotype. The J gene is TRBJ2-2, the V gene TRBV29-1; unclear D gene. This CDR3 contains 12 residues. V shed 4 bases and J shed 1 base, with 4 bases lying between them. Per the germline V gene, CDR1 is SQVTM and CDR2 is ANQGSEA. CDR3 sequence reads: CSVAQNTGELFF. The CDR3 DNA sequence: TGCAGCGTTGCCCAGAACACCGGGGAGCTGTTTTTT.

This clonotype was observed a few times. The chain recombines TRBV12-3 or TRBV12-4 with TRBJ2-1; a weak D match, TRBD1 (5 bases). Deletions cut 6 bases from V and 2 bases from J, with 20 bases between. CDR3 size: 17 residues. Here the CDR3 DNA reads TGTGCCAGCAGCCCAGGAACTGAAACAGGCCCCTACAATGAGCAGTTCTTC. This codes for CASSPGTETGPYNEQFF.

This clonotype was seen repeatedly, ten times or more. V gene TRBV4-3 combines with J gene TRBJ1-1; D is perhaps TRBD1 (5 bases). The ends were cut back, 2 bases at V and 0 bases at J, with 13 bases in the middle. This CDR3 has 16 residues. Germline CDR1 and CDR2: LGHNA and YSLEER. The chain's CDR3 is CASSQLPGLMNTEAFF. The CDR3 DNA follows: TGCGCCAGCAGCCAACTTCCGGGACTCATGAACACTGAAGCTTTCTTT.

The rearrangement links TRBV2 to TRBJ2-1; D possibly matches TRBD1 or TRBD2 (6 bases each). V was cut by 8 bases and J by 3 bases, with 17 bases left in between. The CDR3 has 15 amino acids. CDR1 is SNHLY and CDR2 is FYNNEI in the germline V gene. CDR3 nucleotide sequence: TGTGCCAGCCGAACCGGGGGCGAAATCTACAATGAGCAGTTCTTC. This translates into CASRTGGEIYNEQFF.

V and J are TRBV19 and TRBJ2-1; possible D gene TRBD1, 6 bases. This CDR3 is built from 13 residues. Trimming pared 9 bases from V and 8 bases from J, leaving 17 bases between. CDR1 is LNHDA and CDR2 is SQIVND in the germline V gene (reference sequence). The chain's CDR3 is CASRSQGYDEQFF. The CDR3 coding sequence is TGTGCCAGCAGATCACAGGGTTACGATGAGCAGTTCTTC.